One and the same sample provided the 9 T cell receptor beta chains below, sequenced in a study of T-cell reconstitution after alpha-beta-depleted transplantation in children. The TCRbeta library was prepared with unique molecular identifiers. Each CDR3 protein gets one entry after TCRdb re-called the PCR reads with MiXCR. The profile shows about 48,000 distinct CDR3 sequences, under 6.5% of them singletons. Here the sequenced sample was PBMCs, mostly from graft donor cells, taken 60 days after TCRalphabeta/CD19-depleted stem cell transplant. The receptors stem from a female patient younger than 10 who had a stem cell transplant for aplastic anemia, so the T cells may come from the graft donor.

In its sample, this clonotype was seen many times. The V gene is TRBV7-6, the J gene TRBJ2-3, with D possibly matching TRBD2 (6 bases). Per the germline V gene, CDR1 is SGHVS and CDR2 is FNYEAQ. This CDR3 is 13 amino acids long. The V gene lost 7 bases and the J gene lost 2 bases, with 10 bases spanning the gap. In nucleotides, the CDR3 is TGTGCCAGCACGCGGGACCCCACAGATACGCAGTATTTT. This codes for CASTRDPTDTQYF.

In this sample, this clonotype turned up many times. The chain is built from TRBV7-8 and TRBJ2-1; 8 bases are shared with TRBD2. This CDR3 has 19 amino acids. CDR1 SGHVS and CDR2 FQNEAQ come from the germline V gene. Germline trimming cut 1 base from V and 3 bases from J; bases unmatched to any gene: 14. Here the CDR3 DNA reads TGTGCCAGCAGCTTAGTTCAGAACTACGGACTAGCTGGCTACAATGAGCAGTTCTTC. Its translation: CASSLVQNYGLAGYNEQFF.

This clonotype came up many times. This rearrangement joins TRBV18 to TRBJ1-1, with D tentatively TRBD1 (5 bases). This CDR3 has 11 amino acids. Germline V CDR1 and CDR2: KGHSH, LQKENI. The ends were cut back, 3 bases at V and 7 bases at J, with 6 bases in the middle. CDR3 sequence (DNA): TGTGCCAGCTCACCCACAGGTGAAGCTTTCTTT. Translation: CASSPTGEAFF.

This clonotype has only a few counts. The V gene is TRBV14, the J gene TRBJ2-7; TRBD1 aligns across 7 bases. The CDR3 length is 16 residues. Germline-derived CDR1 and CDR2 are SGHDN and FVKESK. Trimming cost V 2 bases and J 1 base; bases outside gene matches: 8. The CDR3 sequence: CASSQHGRGWSYEQYF. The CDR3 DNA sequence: TGTGCCAGCAGCCAACACGGCAGGGGGTGGTCCTACGAGCAGTACTTC.

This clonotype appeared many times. CDR3 amino acids: CASSTEPLNTEAFF. The CDR3 DNA sequence: TGCGCCAGCAGCACGGAACCATTGAACACTGAAGCTTTCTTT. The V and J genes are TRBV5-1 and TRBJ1-1; no reliable D call. V lost 4 bases, J lost 0 bases, and 10 bases lay in between. The CDR3 runs to 14 residues. The germline V gene encodes CDR1 SGHRS and CDR2 YFSETQ.

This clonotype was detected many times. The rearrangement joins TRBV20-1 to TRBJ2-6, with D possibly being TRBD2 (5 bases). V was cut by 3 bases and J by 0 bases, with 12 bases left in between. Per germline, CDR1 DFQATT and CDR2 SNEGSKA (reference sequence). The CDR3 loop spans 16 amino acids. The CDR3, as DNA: TGCAGTGCTAGCCAGCGGTCGAGCTCTGGGGCCAACGTCCTGACTTTC. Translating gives CSASQRSSSGANVLTF.

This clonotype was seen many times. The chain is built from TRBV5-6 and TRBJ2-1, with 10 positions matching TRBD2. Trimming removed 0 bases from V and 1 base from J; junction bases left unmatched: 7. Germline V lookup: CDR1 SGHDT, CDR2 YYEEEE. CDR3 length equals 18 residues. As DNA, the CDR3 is TGTGCCAGCAGCTTGGTCGCCCTAGCGGGAGCTTCCTACAATGAGCAGTTCTTC. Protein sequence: CASSLVALAGASYNEQFF.

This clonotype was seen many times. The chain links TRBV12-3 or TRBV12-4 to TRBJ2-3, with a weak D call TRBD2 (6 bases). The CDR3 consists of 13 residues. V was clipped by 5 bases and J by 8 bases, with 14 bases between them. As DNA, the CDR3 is TGTGCCAGCAGTGGGACTGCGCCGGGTACGCAGTATTTT. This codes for CASSGTAPGTQYF.

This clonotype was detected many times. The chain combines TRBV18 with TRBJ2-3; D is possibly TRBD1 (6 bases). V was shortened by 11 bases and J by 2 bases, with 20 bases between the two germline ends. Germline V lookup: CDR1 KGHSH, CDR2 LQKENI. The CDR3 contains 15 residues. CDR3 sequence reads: CASGRRQADTDTQYF. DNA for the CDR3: TGTGCCTCCGGACGGAGACAGGCGGACACAGATACGCAGTATTTT. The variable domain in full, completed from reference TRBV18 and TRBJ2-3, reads NAGVMQNPRHLVRRRGQEARLRCSPMKGHSHVYWYRQLPEEGLKFMVYLQKENIIDESGMPKERFSAEFPKEGPSILRIQQVVRGDSAAYFCASGRRQADTDTQYFGPGTRLTVL.